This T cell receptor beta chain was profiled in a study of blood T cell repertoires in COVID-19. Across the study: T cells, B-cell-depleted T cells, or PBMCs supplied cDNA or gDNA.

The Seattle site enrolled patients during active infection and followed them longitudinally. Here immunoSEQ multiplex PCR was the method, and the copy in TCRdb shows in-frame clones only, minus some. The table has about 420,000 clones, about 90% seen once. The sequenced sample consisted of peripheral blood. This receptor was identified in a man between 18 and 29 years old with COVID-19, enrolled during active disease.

CDR3 region: CASSQAGGPGNEQFF. DNA of the CDR3: TGTGCCAGCAGCCAAGCGGGAGGGCCGGGCAATGAGCAGTTCTTC. The chain employs TRBV14 and TRBJ2-1; 8 bases fit TRBD2. In germline, CDR1 is SGHDN, CDR2 FVKESK. The CDR3 runs 15 residues. V shed 1 base and J 6 bases; nucleotides not matched to a gene: 5.